Below are 21 T cell receptor beta chains sequenced from a single sample in a study of T cell clonality in common variable immunodeficiency. TCRdb's copy holds only in-frame clones and misses some; the assay was immunoSEQ multiplex PCR. The sample has approximately 58,000 clones, none seen only once. Material: peripheral blood mononuclear cells. Receptors originate from a person between 18 and 75 years old in good health.

This clone was seen at least ten times. The read ends 3 residues before the CDR3 terminus; that terminus is restored from the germline J gene. V gene TRBV7-8 combines with J gene TRBJ2-3, with 7 positions matching TRBD1. This CDR3 region has 14 residues. Per germline, CDR1 SGHVS and CDR2 FQNEAQ. J lost 1 base, V lost 5 bases, and 3 bases had no gene match. Incomplete CDR3 DNA: TGTGCCAGCAGCACAGACAGGGGCACAGATACG. Translated: CASSTDRGTDT. The full CDR3 protein reads CASSTDRGTDTQYF.

This clone was counted many times. The sequence runs out 3 residues before the end of the CDR3; the remainder is reconstructed from the germline J gene. The chain is built from TRBV7-8 and TRBJ1-5, with D possibly TRBD1 on 5 matching bases. Germline assignment: CDR1 SGHVS and CDR2 FQNEAQ. The CDR3 has 16 residues. Trimming took 5 bases from V and 5 from J, leaving 19 bases between them. CDR3 bases read: TGTGCCAGCAGCCCCTCGACCGGGGGGGGACATCAGCCC. Protein sequence: CASSPSTGGGHQP. In full, the CDR3 is CASSPSTGGGHQPQHF.

This clone was counted at least ten times. The read is 3 residues too short to cover the CDR3 end, so that end is filled in from the germline J gene. This rearrangement joins TRBV4-1 to TRBJ2-7, with TRBD1 identical over 7 bases. Germline CDR1 is MGHRA and CDR2 is YSYEKL. V trimming: 4 bases; J trimming: 6 bases; junction bases outside the gene matches: 9. The CDR3 loop spans 14 amino acids. The CDR3 loop reads CASSLGTATFEQYF. The sequenced CDR3 bases are TGCGCCAGCAGCCTCGGGACAGCAACCTTCGAG.

There are many counts of this clone. The read comes to an end 3 residues before the CDR3 does, leaving the germline J gene to fill in the end. This chain links TRBV20-1 with TRBJ1-1; tentative D call: TRBD1 (5 bases). The CDR3 spans 14 residues. Trimming left V 2 bases short and J 1 base short, with 11 bases between. CDR1 and CDR2 from the germline V gene are DFQATT and SNEGSKA (reference sequence). Partial CDR3 DNA: TGCAGTGCTAGAAGCGGGGCCACGAACACTGAA. As protein: CSARSGATNTE. In full, the CDR3 is CSARSGATNTEAFF.

This clone was seen repeatedly, ten times or more. The missing CDR3 end, 3 residues past where the read stops, is filled in from the germline J gene. V and J are TRBV20-1 and TRBJ2-7, with a possible D match to TRBD2 (5 bases). The V and J ends lost 5 bases and 2 bases respectively, with 13 bases between them. CDR1 is DFQATT and CDR2 is SNEGSKA in the germline V gene (reference sequence). This CDR3 comprises 13 residues. The CDR3 protein is CSAYNGLTYEQYF. Incomplete CDR3 DNA: TGCAGTGCTTACAATGGACTCACCTACGAG.

This clone was found many times. The CDR3 end is not reached by the read, which stops 3 residues before it; the germline J gene fills it in. The chain is built from TRBV2 and TRBJ2-6; maybe TRBD1 (6 bases). This CDR3 contains 19 residues. Trimming took 5 bases from V and 0 from J, leaving 20 bases between them. CDR1 and CDR2 (germline): SNHLY, FYNNEI. Incomplete CDR3 DNA: TGTGCCAGCAGTCCCAGGGGAACAGTCGAAACCTCTGGGGCCAACGTC. Translating gives CASSPRGTVETSGANV. Given in full, the CDR3 is CASSPRGTVETSGANVLTF.

This clone was detected only a few times. One junction end does not reproduce the germline sequence, and a read error may be involved. Coverage ceases 3 residues before the CDR3 finishes, and the germline J gene fills in the end. This chain connects TRBV7-9 to TRBJ2-7, with TRBD1 identical over 8 bases. CDR3 length equals 15 residues. Germline CDR1 is SEHNR and CDR2 is FQNEAQ (reference sequence). The part of the CDR3 DNA that was read is TGTACCAGCAGCTTAGCCTTGGACAGGGTCCACGAG. It yields the protein CTSSLALDRVHE. The CDR3 as a whole reads CTSSLALDRVHEQYF.

At least ten counts were recorded for this clone. Read coverage stops 3 residues before the CDR3 terminus; the germline J gene supplies the remainder. The chain has TRBV5-4 and TRBJ2-3, with 7 nucleotides matching TRBD2. Looked up from germline, CDR1 is SGHNT and CDR2 is YYREEE (reference sequence). The CDR3 totals 16 residues. V shed 2 bases and J 6 bases; nucleotides not matched to a gene: 12. Partial CDR3 DNA: TGTGCCAGCAGCTTTGAGCTAGCGGTTGGAAGGGATACG. Protein: CASSFELAVGRDT. The entire CDR3 protein reads CASSFELAVGRDTQYF.

This clone came up many times. The CDR3 sequence is CASSRTGSFMNTEAFF. The part of the CDR3 DNA that was read is TGCGCCAGCTCTAGGACAGGGTCCTTTATGAACACTGAA. The chain links TRBV5-1 to TRBJ1-1; TRBD1 agrees at 8 bases. The CDR3 is cut off 3 residues early in the read; its end comes from the germline J gene. The germline gives CDR1 SGHRS, CDR2 YFSETQ. V shed 7 bases, J shed 0 bases, and the junction held 11 bases outside the gene matches. The CDR3 consists of 16 residues.

This clone was seen at least ten times. Read data end 3 residues before the CDR3 end; the end is taken from the germline J gene. The chain has TRBV5-4 and TRBJ2-3, with TRBD1 matching 8 bases. CDR3 length equals 16 residues. V was clipped by 4 bases and J by 1 base; unmatched bases: 8. The germline V gene has CDR1 SGHNT and CDR2 YYREEE (reference sequence). The sequenced CDR3 bases are TGTGCCAGCAGCGCCGGGACAGGAAGACGCACAGATACG. This codes for CASSAGTGRRTDT. The entire CDR3 protein reads CASSAGTGRRTDTQYF.

This clone was seen many times. The read ends 3 residues shy of where the CDR3 ends; the end is completed using the germline J gene. V is TRBV5-1 and J is TRBJ2-7; 7 positions match TRBD1. V shed 4 bases and J 5 bases; nucleotides not matched to a gene: 24. Germline V gene lookup returns CDR1 SGHRS and CDR2 YFSETQ. The CDR3 spans 19 residues. The chain's CDR3 is CASSAVEANPGQRLHEQYF. CDR3 DNA, as far as it was read: TGCGCCAGCAGCGCAGTAGAGGCAAATCCGGGACAGAGACTCCACGAG.

Details on this clone: The read is 3 residues too short to cover the CDR3 end, so that end is filled in from the germline J gene. This chain uses TRBV2 with TRBJ1-4; 7 bases map to TRBD1. The germline gives CDR1 SNHLY, CDR2 FYNNEI. V was clipped by 3 bases and J by 5 bases; unmatched bases: 3. The CDR3 consists of 14 residues. The part of the CDR3 DNA that was read is TGTGCCAGCAGTGATGCCAGGGGGAATGAAAAA. Translating it yields CASSDARGNEK. The whole CDR3 is CASSDARGNEKLFF.

This clone came up many times. The CDR3 end falls 3 residues outside the read, so it is completed with the germline J gene. The chain joins TRBV20-1 to TRBJ1-6; no firm D call. This CDR3 spans 12 amino acids. Per germline, CDR1 DFQATT and CDR2 SNEGSKA (reference sequence). The V end lost 0 bases, the J end lost 12 bases, and 9 bases lay between the germline ends. Incomplete CDR3 DNA: TGCAGTGCTAGAGATAAGGCTTTACCC. Translated: CSARDKALP. The complete CDR3 sequence is CSARDKALPLHF.

This clone was seen at least ten times. The CDR3 extends 3 residues past the end of the read, so its final part is completed from the germline J gene. The chain has TRBV19 and TRBJ1-2, with a tentative D call TRBD1 (5 bases). From germline, CDR1 is LNHDA and CDR2 SQIVND (reference sequence). The CDR3 is made up of 13 amino acids. V was pared by 5 bases and J by 4 bases, with 11 bases between. CDR3 sequence reads: CASSVQGGYGYTF. Incomplete CDR3 DNA: TGTGCCAGTAGTGTTCAGGGCGGCTATGGC.

As for this clone: Read data end 3 residues before the CDR3 end; the end is taken from the germline J gene. The V call is TRBV7-3, the J call TRBJ2-1; D ambiguous. From germline, CDR1 is SGHTA and CDR2 FQGTGA. CDR3 length: 13 residues. Trimming removed 2 bases at V and 7 bases at J, with 9 bases between. CDR3 residues: CASSLSGPNEQFF. CDR3 DNA (partial): TGTGCCAGCAGCTTATCAGGTCCGAATGAG.

This clone was detected many times. The read ends 3 residues early relative to the CDR3; the germline J gene fills the gap. The chain links TRBV6-2 or TRBV6-3 to TRBJ2-3; D call uncertain. The germline V gene has CDR1 MNHEY and CDR2 SVGEGT. The CDR3 sequence is 13 residues long. Between the trimmed V and J ends, which lost 5 bases and 6 bases, there was a span of 12 bases. CDR3: CASSPVNRDTQYF. CDR3 DNA, as far as it was read: TGTGCCAGCAGTCCCGTGAATCGGGATACG.

This clone was picked up many times. The read stops 3 residues short of the end of the CDR3; the missing end is completed from the germline J gene. The chain has TRBV20-1 and TRBJ2-2; 9 nucleotides agree with TRBD2. The CDR3 length is 16 residues. Per the germline V gene, CDR1 is DFQATT and CDR2 is SNEGSKA (reference sequence). The ends lost 3 bases at V and 4 bases at J; junction bases unmatched: 9. The CDR3 protein is CSASDLAGFSTGELFF. The sequenced part of the CDR3 DNA is TGCAGTGCTAGTGATCTAGCGGGATTTAGCACCGGGGAG.

This clone has a count of ten or more. From the germline J gene comes the end of the CDR3, since the read stops 3 residues before it. This chain connects TRBV5-1 to TRBJ2-5; D is unresolved. Deletions cut 0 bases from V and 4 bases from J, with 10 bases between. Per the germline V gene, CDR1 is SGHRS and CDR2 is YFSETQ. There are 14 residues in the CDR3. The CDR3 bases that were read are TGCGCCAGCAGCTTGGGGGCAGCAACAGAGACC. Residues: CASSLGAATET. The entire CDR3 reads CASSLGAATETQYF.

The sample holds many counts of this clone. The read falls 3 residues short of the CDR3 end, and the missing part is taken from the germline J gene. The chain joins TRBV5-1 to TRBJ2-7; 8 bases map to TRBD1. Per germline, CDR1 SGHRS and CDR2 YFSETQ. The CDR3 contains 14 residues. Unmatched junction bases numbered 5, after V lost 3 bases and J lost 3 bases. This CDR3 reads CASSSGQGYYEQYF. The covered CDR3 bases are TGCGCCAGCAGCTCCGGACAGGGATACTACGAG.

In this sample, this clone turned up many times. The read gets to within 3 residues of the CDR3 end, and the germline J gene fills in the rest. V and J are TRBV20-1 and TRBJ1-1, with TRBD1 matching over 9 bases. CDR3 length: 14 residues. Germline CDR1 and CDR2: DFQATT and SNEGSKA (reference sequence). Germline trimming cut 2 bases from V and 7 bases from J; bases unmatched to any gene: 8. The CDR3 is CSARLPGQGFEAFF. The covered CDR3 bases are TGCAGTGCTAGACTGCCAGGACAGGGGTTTGAA.

This clone has at least ten counts. Coverage ceases 3 residues before the CDR3 finishes, and the germline J gene fills in the end. This sequence joins TRBV5-4 and TRBJ2-7, with 7 positions matching TRBD1. The length of the CDR3 is 15 residues. Trimming took 4 bases from V and 3 from J; bases not matched to a gene: 10. Germline V gene data show CDR1 as SGHNT and CDR2 as YYREEE (reference sequence). This chain's CDR3 is CASSPQTGFVYEQYF. Incomplete CDR3 DNA: TGTGCCAGCAGCCCCCAGACAGGGTTCGTCTACGAG.